The 25 T cell receptor beta chains below were found in one sample sequenced in a study of control samples from healthy donors and cancer patients. Generated by immunoSEQ multiplex PCR, the TCRdb table keeps only in-frame clones and is missing some. The data contain more than 95,000 clones, about 93% of them singletons. Sequencing was performed on blood. Receptors were obtained from a man younger than 45 in good health.

The chain couples TRBV9 to TRBJ1-2; no reliable D call. Germline V gene lookup returns CDR1 SGDLS and CDR2 YYNGEE. With 4 bases removed from V and 8 bases from J, the gap between germline ends came to 9 bases. The CDR3 loop spans 11 amino acids. The CDR3 DNA reads TGTGCCAGCAGCTCCGAGGGAGGCTACACCTTC. Its protein product is CASSSEGGYTF.

The rearrangement links TRBV5-1 to TRBJ1-1; D is unclear. The CDR3 consists of 14 residues. Germline V CDR1 and CDR2: SGHRS, YFSETQ. V was cut by 4 bases and J by 1 base, with 11 bases left in between. In DNA, the CDR3 is TGCGCCAGCAGCACGGAAAGCAAGAACACTGAAGCTTTCTTT. It yields the protein CASSTESKNTEAFF.

The chain carries TRBV12-3 or TRBV12-4 and TRBJ2-3; unclear D gene. The V gene lost 6 bases and the J gene lost 10 bases, with 14 bases spanning the gap. CDR3 length: 12 amino acids. CDR3 DNA: TGTGCCAGCAGCCCGGACCCCGGCGCGCAGTATTTT. Its protein product is CASSPDPGAQYF.

J is TRBJ1-5 and V is TRBV5-1, with D maybe TRBD1 (6 bases). The length of the CDR3 is 15 residues. Deletions cut 3 bases from V and 8 bases from J, with 18 bases between. From germline, CDR1 is SGHRS and CDR2 YFSETQ. CDR3 nucleotide sequence: TGCGCCAGCAGCTGGGGGGACATCGAAGATGAGCCCCAGCATTTT. Protein product: CASSWGDIEDEPQHF.

CDR3 DNA: TGTGCCAGCACCACGAATTACGCCGGGACAGGGGGCTTAGGCTCCTACGAGCAGTACTTC. It translates to CASTTNYAGTGGLGSYEQYF. This chain links TRBV21-1 with TRBJ2-7; no DNA check was done on the table's D call, TRBD1. TRBV21-1 is classified as a pseudogene. The length of the CDR3 is 20 residues.

The V and J genes are TRBV12-3 or TRBV12-4 and TRBJ1-3; unclear D gene. Trimming stripped 5 bases from V and 7 bases from J, with 12 bases between. The CDR3 is made up of 13 amino acids. Here the CDR3 reads CASSRGTENTIYF. The CDR3 region has the DNA TGTGCCAGCAGTCGAGGAACTGAGAACACCATATATTTT.

The chain combines TRBV28 with TRBJ1-3, with TRBD1 as a possible D gene (5 bases). V lost 6 bases and J 2 bases, leaving 8 bases between the germline ends. The CDR3 is made up of 13 amino acids. Germline values: CDR1 MDHEN, CDR2 SYDVKM. The CDR3 spells CASSEGTGNTIYF. The CDR3 DNA follows: TGTGCCAGCAGCGAGGGGACTGGAAACACCATATATTTT.

This chain joins TRBV3-1 (or the pseudogene TRBV3-2) and TRBJ2-3, with TRBD2 matching 12 bases. Germline values: CDR1 LGHDT, CDR2 YNNKEL (reference sequence). J was trimmed by 9 bases and V by 1 base; bases with no gene match: 8. The CDR3 is 16 residues long. CDR3 coding DNA: TGTGCCAGCAGCCAAGCACGCCCGGGACTAGCGGGCACGCAGTATTTT. Translating it yields CASSQARPGLAGTQYF.

The rearrangement joins TRBV18 to TRBJ1-1; D is undetermined. Germline lookup yields CDR1 KGHSH and CDR2 LQKENI. This CDR3 contains 14 residues. The V gene lost 0 bases and the J gene lost 3 bases, with 8 bases spanning the gap. The CDR3 DNA reads as TGTGCCAGCTCACCACCGATGAGATACACTGAAGCTTTCTTT. Protein sequence: CASSPPMRYTEAFF.

CDR3 protein: CASSWTGYGYTF. CDR3 nucleotide sequence: TGTGCCAGCAGCTGGACAGGGTACGGCTACACCTTC. The chain recombines TRBV5-4 with TRBJ1-2, with TRBD1 matching over 8 bases. Unmatched junction bases numbered 3, after V lost 3 bases and J lost 8 bases. This CDR3 region has 12 residues. The germline V gene encodes CDR1 SGHNT and CDR2 YYREEE (reference sequence).

The chain combines TRBV5-4 with TRBJ2-5; no definite D call. This CDR3 contains 12 residues. Between the trimmed V and J ends, which lost 1 base and 4 bases, there was a span of 5 bases. The V gene's germline CDR1 is SGHNT and CDR2 YYREEE (reference sequence). CDR3: CASSLYGETQYF. The CDR3 nucleotides are TGTGCCAGCAGCTTGTATGGAGAGACCCAGTACTTC.

The chain uses TRBV15 and TRBJ2-1; TRBD1 is a possible D gene (6 bases). The CDR3 totals 19 residues. The germline V gene encodes CDR1 LNHNV and CDR2 YYDKDF (reference sequence). With 3 bases removed from V and 3 bases from J, the gap between germline ends came to 24 bases. CDR3 nucleotide sequence: TGTGCCACCAGCAGGGACCGGGACACCACAGAAAGGGGCTACAATGAGCAGTTCTTC. Its translation: CATSRDRDTTERGYNEQFF.

A single count supports this clone. This chain connects TRBV12-5 to TRBJ1-2, with 9 nucleotides matching TRBD1. This CDR3 contains 16 residues. The junction had 11 bases not matched to a gene; V was cut back by 1 base and J by 8 bases. From germline, CDR1 is LGHNT and CDR2 FRNRAP. The CDR3 loop is CASGLALGQGMSGYTF. CDR3 in DNA: TGTGCTAGTGGTTTGGCCCTCGGACAGGGGATGAGCGGCTACACCTTC.

The chain carries TRBV5-1 and TRBJ1-2; D remains unclear. Trimming removed 0 bases from V and 8 bases from J, with 14 bases in between. The CDR3 sequence is 14 residues long. CDR1 SGHRS and CDR2 YFSETQ come from the germline V gene. The CDR3 sequence: CASSLDSNTEGYTF. The CDR3 DNA sequence: TGCGCCAGCAGCTTGGACAGTAATACTGAAGGCTACACCTTC.

V and J are TRBV7-9 and TRBJ1-1; 9 bases align to TRBD1. The germline CDR1 and CDR2 sequences are SEHNR and FQNEAQ (reference sequence). J gave up 1 base and V 3 bases, and 3 bases lay outside the gene matches. The CDR3 totals 15 residues. CDR3 nucleotides: TGTGCCAGCAGCTTCTCGGGACAGGGGAACACTGAAGCTTTCTTT. Protein sequence: CASSFSGQGNTEAFF.

This clone was picked up one time. The chain uses TRBV5-1 and TRBJ1-1, with 7 positions matching TRBD1. The CDR3 consists of 14 residues. V lost 6 bases and J lost 0; bases outside the gene matches: 5. Per the germline V gene, CDR1 is SGHRS and CDR2 is YFSETQ. The CDR3 DNA follows: TGCGCCAGCACCACTGGGACAGTGAACACTGAAGCTTTCTTT. Its protein product is CASTTGTVNTEAFF.

V and J are TRBV27 and TRBJ1-5; possibly TRBD1 for D (5 bases). The CDR3 consists of 13 residues. The ends were cut back, 8 bases at V and 8 bases at J, with 16 bases in the middle. The germline CDR1 and CDR2 sequences are MNHEY and SMNVEV (reference sequence). CDR3 DNA sequence: TGTGCCAGCTCATCCGGGACCCTAAAGCCCCAGCATTTT. It codes for CASSSGTLKPQHF.

The rearrangement joins TRBV2 to TRBJ2-5, with D possibly being TRBD1 or TRBD2 (5 bases each). CDR3 length: 12 residues. Deletions cut 8 bases from V and 1 base from J, with 8 bases between. Germline V gene sequence: CDR1 SNHLY, CDR2 FYNNEI. In DNA, the CDR3 is TGTGCCAGCGGGGACGGCCAAGAGACCCAGTACTTC. This sequence encodes CASGDGQETQYF.

This chain uses TRBV19 with TRBJ1-1, with D possibly being TRBD1 (5 bases). V shed 0 bases and J shed 1 base, with 12 bases lying between them. The CDR3 is 16 amino acids. Germline V gene sequence: CDR1 LNHDA, CDR2 SQIVND (reference sequence). The CDR3 here is CASSIDVGLGNTEAFF. DNA for the CDR3: TGTGCCAGTAGTATAGATGTGGGGCTAGGGAACACTGAAGCTTTCTTT.

The chain couples TRBV9 to TRBJ1-1, with D possibly matching TRBD1 (6 bases). Trimming removed 0 bases from V and 8 bases from J, with 11 bases in between. Per germline, CDR1 SGDLS and CDR2 YYNGEE. The CDR3 sequence is 13 residues long. Here the CDR3 reads CASSVDSGTEAFF. The CDR3, as DNA: TGTGCCAGCAGCGTAGATTCCGGGACAGAAGCTTTCTTT.

The J gene is TRBJ2-7, the V gene TRBV6-1; 8 bases are a match to TRBD1. There are 16 residues in the CDR3. V trimming: 2 bases; J trimming: 3 bases; junction bases outside the gene matches: 9. CDR1 is MNHNS and CDR2 is SASEGT in the germline V gene. In nucleotides, the CDR3 is TGTGCCAGCAGTGAAACGGGACAGGTACTCTTCTACGAGCAGTACGTC. It yields the protein CASSETGQVLFYEQYV.

The J gene is TRBJ2-2, the V gene TRBV6-2 or TRBV6-3; D is perhaps TRBD2 (6 bases). Germline V gene sequence: CDR1 MNHEY, CDR2 SVGEGT. CDR3 size: 17 residues. Trimming stripped 0 bases from V and 3 bases from J, with 14 bases between. As DNA, the CDR3 is TGTGCCAGCAGTTACTCGAAACGGGGGACGTACACCGGGGAGCTGTTTTTT. Protein product: CASSYSKRGTYTGELFF.

This clone has a single count. V gene TRBV28 combines with J gene TRBJ1-2, with D tentatively TRBD1 (5 bases). The CDR3 contains 14 residues. Looked up from germline, CDR1 is MDHEN and CDR2 is SYDVKM. Deletions cut 3 bases from V and 8 bases from J, with 16 bases between. The CDR3 DNA sequence: TGTGCCAGCAGTTTCGGCTTAACACGGGGCGGCTACACCTTC. It encodes CASSFGLTRGGYTF.

This sequence joins TRBV5-1 and TRBJ2-5, with TRBD1 as a possible D gene (6 bases). The V and J ends lost 0 bases and 5 bases respectively, with 20 bases between them. This CDR3 region has 17 residues. Germline lookup yields CDR1 SGHRS and CDR2 YFSETQ. The CDR3 region is CASSLGAGAPDLETQYF. The CDR3 region has the DNA TGCGCCAGCAGCTTGGGGGCAGGGGCGCCCGACTTGGAGACCCAGTACTTC.

This clone was counted a single time. This chain uses TRBV5-8 with TRBJ2-5; 12 bases match TRBD1. The germline V gene has CDR1 SGHTS and CDR2 YDEGEE. With 3 bases clipped from V and 5 bases from J, the junction kept 5 bases outside the gene matches. This CDR3 is 15 amino acids long. The DNA for the CDR3 is TGTGCCAGCAGCTGGGGGACAGGGGGCGATGAGACCCAGTACTTC. Protein: CASSWGTGGDETQYF.